The 10 T cell receptor beta chains below come from one sample, sequenced in a study of long-term antiretroviral therapy in people with HIV. immunoSEQ v3.0 was run at survey level. Assay: immunoSEQ multiplex PCR; the TCRdb copy retains only in-frame clones and omits some. The data contain about 16,000 clones, more than 65% of them singletons. Sequenced here: unsorted PBMCs, sampled less than 1.3 years before starting antiretroviral therapy. The receptors were gathered from a man younger than 45 with HIV.

This clone was found a few times. The V and J genes are TRBV5-1 and TRBJ2-7, with 9 positions matching TRBD1. The CDR3 has 15 amino acids. Looked up from germline, CDR1 is SGHRS and CDR2 is YFSETQ. Germline trimming cut 0 bases from V and 4 bases from J; bases unmatched to any gene: 5. Here the CDR3 reads CASSLVTGGLYEQYF. CDR3 sequence (DNA): TGCGCCAGCAGCTTGGTGACAGGGGGTTTGTACGAGCAGTACTTC.

The rearrangement joins TRBV5-8 to TRBJ2-1, with D perhaps given as TRBD1 or TRBD2 (5 bases each). The V and J ends lost 3 bases and 8 bases respectively, with 6 bases between them. The germline V gene encodes CDR1 SGHTS and CDR2 YDEGEE. This CDR3 has 11 residues. Here the CDR3 reads CASSWGYEQFF. CDR3 nucleotide sequence: TGTGCCAGCAGCTGGGGGTATGAGCAGTTCTTC.

This chain links TRBV28 with TRBJ2-6; 10 nucleotides agree with TRBD1. The CDR3 spans 17 residues. Germline trimming cut 10 bases from V and 2 bases from J; bases unmatched to any gene: 11. The germline V gene encodes CDR1 MDHEN and CDR2 SYDVKM. Here the CDR3 reads CATRDGTGAAGANVLTF. CDR3 nucleotide sequence: TGTGCCACCAGAGATGGGACAGGGGCAGCTGGGGCCAACGTCCTGACTTTC.

The rearrangement joins TRBV19 to TRBJ2-7, with TRBD2 as a possible D gene (5 bases). With 3 bases removed from V and 5 bases from J, the gap between germline ends came to 11 bases. Germline V CDR1 and CDR2: LNHDA, SQIVND (reference sequence). CDR3 length equals 13 residues. CDR3 region: CASSITGSHEQYF. The CDR3 coding sequence is TGTGCCAGTAGTATCACGGGGTCTCACGAGCAGTACTTC.

This chain connects TRBV7-2 to TRBJ2-7, with D possibly matching TRBD1 (7 bases). The germline gives CDR1 SGHTA, CDR2 FQGNSA. The CDR3 totals 15 residues. Trimming took 2 bases from V and 3 from J, leaving 14 bases between them. The CDR3 loop is CASSLMQGGIYEQYF. CDR3 nucleotides: TGTGCCAGCAGCTTAATGCAGGGGGGCATCTACGAGCAGTACTTC.

The chain has TRBV5-1 and TRBJ2-2; 10 positions agree with TRBD2. After removal of 1 base from V and 3 bases from J, the junction contained 6 bases not matched to a gene. The CDR3 has 17 amino acids. Germline V lookup: CDR1 SGHRS, CDR2 YFSETQ. The CDR3 DNA is TGCGCCAGCAGCTTGAGCAATAGCGGGGGGTACACCGGGGAGCTGTTTTTT. Its translation is CASSLSNSGGYTGELFF. The full variable domain, with the rest looked up from reference TRBV5-1 and TRBJ2-2, is KAGVTQTPRYLIKTRGQQVTLSCSPISGHRSVSWYQQTPGQGLQFLFEYFSETQRNKGNFPGRFSGRQFSNSRSEMNVSTLELGDSALYLCASSLSNSGGYTGELFFGEGSRLTVL.

The CDR3 region is CASSLVGGAGELFF. The CDR3 DNA sequence: TGTGCCAGCAGCTTAGTGGGAGGGGCCGGGGAGCTGTTTTTT. The chain combines TRBV7-8 with TRBJ2-2, with 7 positions matching TRBD2. The CDR3 totals 14 residues. The germline V gene has CDR1 SGHVS and CDR2 FQNEAQ. The ends lost 1 base at V and 6 bases at J; junction bases unmatched: 2.

This clone is termed medium-sized (0.01 to 0.1%). The rearrangement joins TRBV7-3 to TRBJ2-7; D is possibly TRBD2 (7 bases). Deletions cut 0 bases from V and 5 bases from J, with 8 bases between. Per germline, CDR1 SGHTA and CDR2 FQGTGA. The CDR3 covers 13 residues. In DNA, the CDR3 is TGTGCCAGCAGCTTAACAGGGGGGGACGAGCAGTACTTC. Its protein is CASSLTGGDEQYF.

The rearrangement links TRBV28 to TRBJ2-7; D gene ambiguous. The CDR3 totals 11 residues. V was trimmed by 10 bases and J by 3 bases, leaving 10 bases between them. Germline CDR1 is MDHEN and CDR2 is SYDVKM. The CDR3 nucleotides are TGTGCCACATTCTGGGTCTACGAGCAGTACTTC. Translating gives CATFWVYEQYF.

The chain is built from TRBV27 and TRBJ2-2; no firm D call. The germline V and J ends were trimmed by 4 bases and 7 bases, with 7 bases remaining between them. The CDR3 totals 12 residues. CDR1 is MNHEY, CDR2 SMNVEV, per germline (reference sequence). CDR3: CASSSYDGELFF. In nucleotides, the CDR3 is TGTGCCAGCAGTTCGTACGACGGGGAGCTGTTTTTT.